Here is one TCR beta chain with its context. Its antigen is still unknown. TCRdb's copy holds only in-frame clones and misses some; the assay was immunoSEQ multiplex PCR. The sample holds under 200,000 clones, about 84% seen once. This entry comes from a study of cytotoxic CD8 clonotypes in ibrutinib-treated CLL. General study findings and limits: Treatment saw public clonotypes, which were uncommon, either contract or stay stable.

The sequences come from PBMCs, collected after 24 months of ibrutinib treatment. The sequence was collected from a human donor with chronic lymphocytic leukemia.

CDR3 sequence: CAIPGSGEQYF. Written as DNA, the CDR3 is TGTGCCATCCCCGGAAGCGGCGAGCAGTACTTC. This chain links TRBV11-2 with TRBJ2-7, with D perhaps matching TRBD2 (5 bases). V was trimmed by 10 bases and J by 6 bases, leaving 13 bases between them. Per the germline V gene, CDR1 is SGHAT and CDR2 is FQNNGV. The length of the CDR3 is 11 residues.